This TCR beta chain was retrieved from a study of T cells after posttransplantation cyclophosphamide. Study-level findings and limits: Blood and skin or GI T cell repertoires showed limited TRB overlap. Recipient CMV seropositivity and CMV reactivation strongly tracked TRB clonality.

Profiled with immunoSEQ multiplex PCR; TCRdb holds only in-frame clones, not every one. The sample consists of around 900 clones, less than 75% of them appearing once. A few counts support this clone. Its antigen is currently unknown. The source of this sequence is a woman in her forties or fifties in good health and a related stem cell transplant donor. Sequencing was done on a sample of memory CD8+ T cells sorted from blood.

CDR3 residues: CASSQEYAGYSYEQYF. The CDR3, as DNA: TGCGCCAGCAGCCAAGAATACGCGGGATACTCCTACGAGCAGTACTTC. J is TRBJ2-7 and V is TRBV4-3, with D possibly matching TRBD2 (6 bases). Trimming took 0 bases from V and 0 from J, leaving 12 bases between them. The V gene's germline CDR1 is LGHNA and CDR2 YSLEER. The CDR3 spans 16 residues.